The subject of this entry is one TCR beta chain. Its antigen is still unknown. This CDR3 contains 16 residues. In germline, CDR1 is SGHTA, CDR2 FQGNSA. Deletions cut 7 bases from V and 0 bases from J, with 18 bases between. The data belong to a study of post-analysis software for immune sequencing data. Whole-study findings and limits: Samples sharing a preparation batch grouped tightly together when assessed by F measure. Comparison with controls showed significantly lower normalized Chao1 diversity in multiple sclerosis patients. Comparison of patients with controls showed 4 to 6 TRBV segments more frequent in patients, TRBV5-6, TRBV5-1 and TRBV20-1 among them.

Included in the TCR beta cDNA libraries were unique molecular identifiers. TCRdb reanalysed the PCR reads using MiXCR and keeps one entry per CDR3 protein. This table holds fewer than 900,000 distinct CDR3 sequences, approximately 44% found once. The receptor comes from a girl under 18 with multiple sclerosis. Input material: blood. The chain has TRBV7-2 and TRBJ2-5; D is ambiguous. The DNA of the CDR3 is TGTGCCAGCACCCTGACGGGCCCCTACTACCAAGAGACCCAGTACTTC. This translates into CASTLTGPYYQETQYF.